The rows below give T cell receptor beta chains drawn from one sample of a study of human T cells and chemical hapten exposure. MiXCR was run by TCRdb on the RACE reads, yielding one entry per CDR3 protein. The top ten clones hold 2% to 2.5% of a sample with tens of thousands of distinct CDR3 sequences, 10% to 13% of them seen once. The sample was whole blood, taken in connection with sensitization to the hapten diphenylcyclopropenone (DPC). The origin of the receptors is a woman in her thirties with alopecia areata. Some clones in this sample may be carry-over from other donors' samples. The CDR3 runs from the conserved cysteine through the conserved F or W. D genes are given only for firm matches. Rows may omit the clone size; those that give it use once, few, many or a size class.

d_call: TRBD2; v_call: TRBV10-3; clone_size: many; j_call: TRBJ2-3; cdr3_nt: TGTGCCATCAGTGTGTCCCCTAGCGGGGCTACAGATACGCAGTATTTT; cdr3_aa: CAISVSPSGATDTQYF
d_call: TRBD1; v_call: TRBV7-9; clone_size: many; j_call: TRBJ2-6; cdr3_nt: TGTGCCAGCAGCTTTCCCGGGACAGGAACGGGGGCCAACGTCCTGACTTTC; cdr3_aa: CASSFPGTGTGANVLTF
d_call: TRBD2; v_call: TRBV2; clone_size: few; j_call: TRBJ2-7; cdr3_nt: TGTGCCAGCGCGAGTACTAGCGGCTACACATTGAGCTCCTACGAGCAGTACTTC; cdr3_aa: CASASTSGYTLSSYEQYF
d_call: -; v_call: TRBV4-3; clone_size: many; j_call: TRBJ2-7; cdr3_nt: TGCGCCAGCAGCCAAGATCGGCCGTTCTACGAGCAGTACTTC; cdr3_aa: CASSQDRPFYEQYF
d_call: -; v_call: TRBV18; clone_size: many; j_call: TRBJ2-4; cdr3_nt: TGTGCCAGCTCACCACGTGGGACGCTAGCCAAAAACATTCAGTACTTC; cdr3_aa: CASSPRGTLAKNIQYF
d_call: TRBD2; v_call: TRBV7-2; clone_size: many; j_call: TRBJ2-1; cdr3_nt: TGTGCCAGCAGCTCATCAGGGACTAGCGGGAGGTACAATGAGCAGTTCTTC; cdr3_aa: CASSSSGTSGRYNEQFF
d_call: -; v_call: TRBV27; clone_size: many; j_call: TRBJ2-2; cdr3_nt: TGTGCCAGCAGTTTAACGGGCGCCGGGGAGCTGTTTTTT; cdr3_aa: CASSLTGAGELFF
d_call: -; v_call: TRBV6-6; clone_size: many; j_call: TRBJ2-3; cdr3_nt: TGTGCCAGCAGTCCAGGGGAAGATACGCAGTATTTT; cdr3_aa: CASSPGEDTQYF
d_call: -; v_call: TRBV4-3; clone_size: many; j_call: TRBJ2-4; cdr3_nt: TGCGCCAGCAGCCTAGACCCGGGGGGCAGCAAAAACATTCAGTACTTC; cdr3_aa: CASSLDPGGSKNIQYF
d_call: TRBD1; v_call: TRBV7-9; clone_size: few; j_call: TRBJ2-6; cdr3_nt: TGTGCCAGCAGCCGCACAGGGGCTGGGGCCAACGTCCTGACTTTC; cdr3_aa: CASSRTGAGANVLTF
d_call: -; v_call: TRBV21-1; clone_size: many; j_call: TRBJ1-5; cdr3_nt: TGTGCCAGCAGCAGGATGGTGGATAGCAATCAGCCCCAGCATTTT; cdr3_aa: CASSRMVDSNQPQHF
d_call: TRBD1; v_call: TRBV7-9; clone_size: few; j_call: TRBJ1-1; cdr3_nt: TGTGCCAGCAGCTTATTTACAGGGGATGAGGCTTTCTTT; cdr3_aa: CASSLFTGDEAFF
d_call: -; v_call: TRBV18; clone_size: few; j_call: TRBJ1-2; cdr3_nt: TGTGCCAGCTCACCCACGAGGGTTCCCTATACCCATGGCTACACCTTC; cdr3_aa: CASSPTRVPYTHGYTF
d_call: -; v_call: TRBV3-1; clone_size: -; j_call: TRBJ2-3; cdr3_nt: TGTGCCAGCAGCCAAGGTGCGGGTAGCGCAGATACGCAGTATTTT; cdr3_aa: CASSQGAGSADTQYF
d_call: -; v_call: TRBV28; clone_size: few; j_call: TRBJ2-7; cdr3_nt: TGTGCCAGCAACCGACCCTGGGTTTCTGGCGAGCAGTACTTC; cdr3_aa: CASNRPWVSGEQYF
d_call: -; v_call: TRBV20-1; clone_size: few; j_call: TRBJ1-1; cdr3_nt: TGCAGTGCTACTGGGATCACGACGACTGAAGCTTTCTTT; cdr3_aa: CSATGITTTEAFF
d_call: -; v_call: TRBV5-6; clone_size: -; j_call: TRBJ1-1; cdr3_nt: TGTGCCAGCAGCAATTTCGGACAAAGGAACACTGAAGCTTTCTTT; cdr3_aa: CASSNFGQRNTEAFF
d_call: -; v_call: TRBV11-2; clone_size: many; j_call: TRBJ2-1; cdr3_nt: TGTGCCAGCAGCTTAGAGGTCGGCAATGAGCAGTTCTTC; cdr3_aa: CASSLEVGNEQFF
d_call: TRBD1; v_call: TRBV20-1; clone_size: -; j_call: TRBJ1-3; cdr3_nt: TGCAGTGCTCAAGGGACAGGGAGCTCTGGAAACACCATATATTTT; cdr3_aa: CSAQGTGSSGNTIYF
d_call: -; v_call: TRBV7-9; clone_size: many; j_call: TRBJ1-6; cdr3_nt: TGTGCCAGCAGTCCCCAGCAGAATTCACCCCTCCACTTT; cdr3_aa: CASSPQQNSPLHF
d_call: TRBD2; v_call: TRBV28; clone_size: many; j_call: TRBJ2-4; cdr3_nt: TGTGCCAGCCTAGCGGGGGGCAAAAACATTCAGTACTTC; cdr3_aa: CASLAGGKNIQYF
d_call: TRBD2; v_call: TRBV29-1; clone_size: many; j_call: TRBJ2-3; cdr3_nt: TGCAGCGTAGCAAGCGGGAGAAGCACAGATACGCAGTATTTT; cdr3_aa: CSVASGRSTDTQYF
d_call: -; v_call: TRBV4-2; clone_size: many; j_call: TRBJ1-4; cdr3_nt: TGTGCCAGCAGCCAACAGCAGCAAACGGATGAAAAACTGTTTTTT; cdr3_aa: CASSQQQQTDEKLFF
d_call: TRBD2; v_call: TRBV29-1; clone_size: many; j_call: TRBJ2-5; cdr3_nt: TGCAGCGTTGTAGGAGCGGGGGTCCGACAAGAGACCCAGTACTTC; cdr3_aa: CSVVGAGVRQETQYF
d_call: TRBD2; v_call: TRBV6-2/TRBV6-3; clone_size: -; j_call: TRBJ2-1; cdr3_nt: TGTGCCAGCAGTCGCGGGACTAGCGGGAGGGACCTTAGCTCCTACAATGAGCAGTTCTTC; cdr3_aa: CASSRGTSGRDLSSYNEQFF
d_call: TRBD2; v_call: TRBV9; clone_size: many; j_call: TRBJ2-7; cdr3_nt: TGTGCCAGCAGCGTAGCAGGCGGGAGCGGGGGGGAGCAGTACTTC; cdr3_aa: CASSVAGGSGGEQYF
d_call: -; v_call: TRBV7-3; clone_size: many; j_call: TRBJ1-1; cdr3_nt: TGTGCCAGCAGCCCCGGACCGGGAGGGTTGAACACTGAAGCTTTCTTT; cdr3_aa: CASSPGPGGLNTEAFF
d_call: -; v_call: TRBV20-1; clone_size: few; j_call: TRBJ2-3; cdr3_nt: TGCAGTGCTAGAGGGTTCAGCACAGATACGCAGTATTTT; cdr3_aa: CSARGFSTDTQYF